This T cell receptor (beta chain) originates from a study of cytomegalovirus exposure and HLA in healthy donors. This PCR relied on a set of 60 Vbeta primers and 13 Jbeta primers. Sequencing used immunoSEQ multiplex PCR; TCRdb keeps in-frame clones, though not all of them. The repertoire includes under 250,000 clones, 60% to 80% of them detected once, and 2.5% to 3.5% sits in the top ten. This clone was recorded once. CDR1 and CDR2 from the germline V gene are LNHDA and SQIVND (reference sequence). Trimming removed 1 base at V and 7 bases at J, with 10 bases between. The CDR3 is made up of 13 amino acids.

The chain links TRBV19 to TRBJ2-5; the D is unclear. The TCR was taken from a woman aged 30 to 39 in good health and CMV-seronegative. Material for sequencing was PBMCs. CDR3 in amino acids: CASSIGSRLTQYF. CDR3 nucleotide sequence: TGTGCCAGTAGTATAGGATCTCGACTGACCCAGTACTTC.